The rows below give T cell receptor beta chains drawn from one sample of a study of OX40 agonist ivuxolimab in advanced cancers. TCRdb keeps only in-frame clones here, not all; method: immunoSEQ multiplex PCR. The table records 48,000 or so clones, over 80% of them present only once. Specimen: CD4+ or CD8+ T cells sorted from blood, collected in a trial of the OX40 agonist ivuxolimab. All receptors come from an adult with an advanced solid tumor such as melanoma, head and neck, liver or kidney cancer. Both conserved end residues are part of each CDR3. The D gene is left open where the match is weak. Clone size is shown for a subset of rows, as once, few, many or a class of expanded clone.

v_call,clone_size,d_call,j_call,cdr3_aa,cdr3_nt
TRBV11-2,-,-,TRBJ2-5,CASSPIGETQYF,TGTGCCAGCAGCCCTATTGGTGAGACCCAGTACTTC
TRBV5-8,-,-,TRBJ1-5,CASSRIGESQPQHF,TGTGCCAGCAGCCGGATCGGGGAGAGTCAGCCCCAGCATTTT
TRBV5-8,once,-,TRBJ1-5,CASSLSAAAVSQPQHF,TGTGCCAGCAGCTTATCCGCGGCCGCGGTTAGTCAGCCCCAGCATTTT
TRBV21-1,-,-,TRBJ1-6,CASSKRAGTNSPLHF,TGTGCCAGCAGCAAACGGGCAGGGACTAATTCACCCCTCCACTTT
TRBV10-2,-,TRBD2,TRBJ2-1,CASSSTGGRVSEQFF,TGCGCCAGCAGTTCGACGGGGGGGCGGGTTTCCGAGCAGTTCTTC
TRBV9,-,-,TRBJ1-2,CASSVQGYGYTF,TGTGCCAGCAGTGTGCAGGGTTATGGCTACACCTTC
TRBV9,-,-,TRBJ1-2,CASSVAPSQREANYGYTF,TGTGCCAGCAGCGTAGCTCCCTCACAGAGGGAAGCTAACTATGGCTACACCTTC
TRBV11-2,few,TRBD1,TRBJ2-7,CASSFSGTGVSYEQYF,TGTGCCAGCAGCTTCTCCGGGACAGGGGTCTCCTACGAGCAGTACTTC
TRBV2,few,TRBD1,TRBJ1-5,CASRRDREVNQPQHF,TGTGCCAGCAGAAGGGACAGGGAAGTCAATCAGCCCCAGCATTTT
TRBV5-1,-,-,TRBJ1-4,CASSLFGGALTNEKLFF,TGCGCCAGCAGCTTGTTTGGGGGAGCCCTAACTAATGAAAAACTGTTTTTT
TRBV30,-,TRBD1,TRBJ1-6,CAYRDSSNRYSPLHF,TGTGCCTACCGGGACAGCTCCAACCGCTATTCACCCCTCCACTTT
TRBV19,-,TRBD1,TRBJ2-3,CASSIGGQGGIKQYF,TGTGCCAGTAGTATTGGAGGACAGGGGGGAATTAAGCAGTATTTT
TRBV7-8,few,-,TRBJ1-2,CASSSGNGYTF,TGTGCCAGCAGCTCAGGGAATGGCTACACCTTC
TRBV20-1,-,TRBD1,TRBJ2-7,CSATTGGEQYF,TGCAGTGCCACGACAGGGGGAGAGCAGTACTTC
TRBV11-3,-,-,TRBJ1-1,CASSFRDTEAFF,TGTGCCAGCAGCTTCAGAGACACTGAAGCTTTCTTT
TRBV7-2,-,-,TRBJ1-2,CASSLFQEGTQGGYTF,TGTGCCAGCAGCTTATTTCAGGAGGGTACCCAGGGTGGCTACACCTTC
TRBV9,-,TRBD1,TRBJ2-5,CASSPRTGGGLQYF,TGTGCCAGCAGCCCTCGGACAGGGGGAGGGTTGCAGTACTTC
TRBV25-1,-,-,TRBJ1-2,CASSPGSYGYTF,TGTGCCAGCAGTCCGGGTTCCTATGGCTACACCTTC
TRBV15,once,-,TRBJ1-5,CATGTRGEGNQPQHF,TGTGCCACCGGGACGAGGGGAGAAGGCAATCAGCCCCAGCATTTT
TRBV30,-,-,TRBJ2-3,CAWRQRGRMDTQYF,TGTGCCTGGAGACAAAGGGGCCGTATGGATACGCAGTATTTT
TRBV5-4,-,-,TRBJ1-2,CASSLDPSGGGEYGYTF,TGTGCCAGCAGCTTGGACCCGAGTGGGGGAGGGGAGTATGGCTACACCTTC
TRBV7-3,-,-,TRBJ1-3,CASSFTRRRLSGNTIYF,TGTGCCAGCAGCTTCACGAGACGGCGCCTCTCTGGAAACACCATATATTTT
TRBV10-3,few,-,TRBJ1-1,CAISETLVTEAFF,TGTGCCATCAGTGAGACCTTGGTCACTGAAGCTTTCTTT
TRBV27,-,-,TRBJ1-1,CASSFLGRITEAFF,TGTGCCAGCAGTTTTCTGGGACGGATTACTGAAGCTTTCTTT
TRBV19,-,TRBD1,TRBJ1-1,CATSSGTGLAFF,TGTGCCACAAGCTCCGGGACAGGGTTGGCTTTCTTT
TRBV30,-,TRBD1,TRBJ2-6,CAWKVWDRGSSGANVLTF,TGTGCCTGGAAAGTTTGGGACAGGGGATCCTCCGGGGCCAACGTCCTGACTTTC
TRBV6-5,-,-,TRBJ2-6,CASSYDRTGANVLTF,TGTGCCAGCAGTTACGACCGTACTGGGGCCAACGTCCTGACTTTC
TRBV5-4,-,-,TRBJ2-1,CASSFGGDSYNEQFF,TGTGCCAGCAGCTTTGGAGGGGACTCCTACAATGAGCAGTTCTTC
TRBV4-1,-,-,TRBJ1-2,CASSPDAESIGYTF,TGCGCCAGCAGCCCGGACGCAGAGTCTATCGGCTACACCTTC
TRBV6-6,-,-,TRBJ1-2,CASSYGGRANYGYTF,TGTGCCAGCAGCTACGGGGGGAGGGCTAACTATGGCTACACCTTC
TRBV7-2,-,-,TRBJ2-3,CASSRDLLTQYF,TGTGCCAGCAGTCGGGACCTCCTCACGCAGTATTTT
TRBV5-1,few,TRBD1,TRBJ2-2,CASSWTVSQGAGELFF,TGCGCCAGCAGCTGGACAGTCTCCCAGGGGGCCGGGGAGCTGTTTTTT
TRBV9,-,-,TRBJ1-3,CASSVASSGNTIYF,TGTGCCAGCAGCGTAGCGAGCTCTGGAAACACCATATATTTT
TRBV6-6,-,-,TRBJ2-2,CASSPRPGSSAGELFF,TGTGCCAGCAGTCCCCGGCCGGGGTCCTCTGCCGGGGAGCTGTTTTTT
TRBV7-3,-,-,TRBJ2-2,CASSLQGSLNTGELFF,TGTGCCAGCAGCTTGCAGGGGAGTTTGAACACCGGGGAGCTGTTTTTT
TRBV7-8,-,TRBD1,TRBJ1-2,CASSPGRDRVKGYTF,TGTGCCAGCAGCCCGGGTCGAGACAGGGTAAAAGGCTACACCTTC
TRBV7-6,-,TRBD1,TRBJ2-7,CASSSYTNDRGAYEQYF,TGTGCCAGCAGCTCATATACAAACGACAGGGGCGCTTACGAGCAGTACTTC
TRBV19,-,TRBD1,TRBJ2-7,CASSRGAGGYEQYF,TGTGCCAGTAGCAGGGGCGCAGGGGGATACGAGCAGTACTTC
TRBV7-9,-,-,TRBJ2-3,CASSLGGVGRLDAQYF,TGTGCCAGCAGCTTAGGGGGTGTGGGACGGCTCGATGCGCAGTATTTT
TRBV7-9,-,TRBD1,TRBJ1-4,CASSSGTGGEKLFF,TGTGCCAGCAGCTCCGGGACAGGAGGTGAAAAACTGTTTTTT
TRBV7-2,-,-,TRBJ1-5,CASSLAGKQPQHF,TGTGCCAGCAGCTTAGCGGGGAAACAGCCCCAGCATTTT